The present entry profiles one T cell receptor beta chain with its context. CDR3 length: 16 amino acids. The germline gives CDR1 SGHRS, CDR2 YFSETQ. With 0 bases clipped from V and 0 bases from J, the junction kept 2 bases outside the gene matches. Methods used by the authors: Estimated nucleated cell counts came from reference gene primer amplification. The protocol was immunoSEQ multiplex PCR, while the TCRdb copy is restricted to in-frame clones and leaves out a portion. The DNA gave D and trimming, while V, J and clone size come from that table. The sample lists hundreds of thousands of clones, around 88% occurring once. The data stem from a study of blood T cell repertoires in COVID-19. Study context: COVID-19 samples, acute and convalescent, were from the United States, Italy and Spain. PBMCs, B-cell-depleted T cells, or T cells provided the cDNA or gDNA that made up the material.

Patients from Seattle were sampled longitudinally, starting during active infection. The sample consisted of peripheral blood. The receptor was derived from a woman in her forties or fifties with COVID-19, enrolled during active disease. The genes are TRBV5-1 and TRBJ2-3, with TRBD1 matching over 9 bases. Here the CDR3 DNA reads TGCGCCAGCAGCTTGGACAGGGGGCTAAGCACAGATACGCAGTATTTT. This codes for CASSLDRGLSTDTQYF.